Below, one TCR beta chain is given with its context. There is no known antigen for this receptor. There are no base qualities to consult, and no much larger clone falls within one base. The sample belongs to a study of blood T cell repertoires in COVID-19 (dated by TCRdb to between 2020 and 2021). Regarding the study in general: Samples from collaborators originated in the United States, Italy and Spain and spanned both the acute and convalescent phases of COVID-19. The material from the prospective study consisted of cDNA or gDNA derived from T cells, B-cell-depleted T cells, or PBMCs. Deeply sampled blood TCRbeta repertoires from subjects exposed to, actively infected with, or recovered from COVID-19 were included in the dataset. The repertoires were released in a freely available public database intended as a resource for research on the immune response to SARS-CoV-2. The samples were drawn from two sources: the first 160 participants of the ongoing ImmuneRACE study, and over 950 subjects contributed by 6 global collaborators. Nearly every sample came with metadata listing a de-identified subject ID, COVID-19 status, age in years and sex. Where available, HLA class I and class II types were obtained from metadata supplied by the sample provider rather than from assay-based typing. Points the paper makes about the study in general: The amount of clinical and demographic metadata varied by source and participant and was provided uncurated.

TCRbeta CDR3 regions were amplified from genomic DNA using the immunoSEQ Assay, a bias-controlled multiplex PCR. Regarding the original processing steps: Within the assay, amplification of reference gene primers was used to estimate how many nucleated cells each sample contained. To quantify the absolute abundance of each unique TCRbeta CDR3 rearrangement, sequence reads were collapsed and filtered. For each sample, productive Simpson clonality was calculated as the square root of Simpson's diversity index over productive rearrangements. TCRdb mirrors the immuneACCESS table, restricted to in-frame sequences. Some clones are absent from its copies; in checked studies, under half trace to an unresolved V gene, and the reason for the others is unknown. For V, J and clone size, that table is used; D and trimming come from the DNA. This sample holds 65,000 to 70,000 clones; roughly 81% were observed only once. Of the sample, 9.2% is held by the ten largest clones.

There are 17 amino acids in the CDR3, from cysteine to phenylalanine inclusive. The read is trimmed to its CDR3 DNA, 51 bases read in frame from base 1. At the junction V is shortened by 3 bases and J by 4 bases; bases outside the gene matches: 8. CDR1 and CDR2 are drawn from the germline V gene: MDHEN, SYDVKM. Each collaborating institution followed its own protocols to collect whole blood in K2EDTA tubes. For TCRbeta analysis, collaborators shipped samples in one of three forms: frozen whole blood, isolated PBMCs, or DNA extracted from either of those sample types. The source material was peripheral blood. This receptor was obtained from a human donor in a cohort sampled during active COVID-19. This chain joins TRBV28 to TRBJ2-2, with 10 junctional bases fitting TRBD1. The base sequence is TGTGCCAGCAGTTTGCGGGACAGGGGACGACTCACCGGGGAGCTGTTTTTT. It encodes CASSLRDRGRLTGELFF.